This T cell receptor beta chain emerged from a study of cytomegalovirus exposure and HLA in healthy donors. Study-level background: There were some 380 genotyped donors. Of these, 75% to 85% fell in the genetic ancestry cluster associated with self-reported Caucasian donors. Notes on the study in general: After further analysis at a later stage, roughly 16,000 TCR beta sequences were associated with HLA alleles at 0.05 false discovery rate. Later work showed greater clonal expansion in HLA-associated TCR beta chains than in equally common others.

Of note for this clone: The antigen is unknown.

PCR was performed using 60 Vbeta and 13 Jbeta primers. Sequencing used immunoSEQ multiplex PCR; TCRdb keeps in-frame clones, though not all of them. The sample yields 70,000 to 80,000 clones, 78% seen once. The sample comprised PBMCs. The sequence was collected from a woman aged 40 to 50 in good health and CMV-seropositive.

DNA of the CDR3: TGTGCCAGCAGGGTAGGGACTGACTACGAGCAGTACTTC. As protein: CASRVGTDYEQYF. This sequence joins TRBV5-4 and TRBJ2-7; tentatively, D is TRBD2 (6 bases). The ends were cut back, 5 bases at V and 3 bases at J, with 12 bases in the middle. The CDR3 is 13 amino acids. Per germline, CDR1 SGHNT and CDR2 YYREEE (reference sequence). Combining the CDR3 with reference TRBV5-4 and TRBJ2-7 gives the whole variable domain ETGVTQSPTHLIKTRGQQVTLRCSSQSGHNTVSWYQQALGQGPQFIFQYYREEENGRGNFPPRFSGLQFPNYSSELNVNALELDDSALYLCASRVGTDYEQYFGPGTRLTVT.